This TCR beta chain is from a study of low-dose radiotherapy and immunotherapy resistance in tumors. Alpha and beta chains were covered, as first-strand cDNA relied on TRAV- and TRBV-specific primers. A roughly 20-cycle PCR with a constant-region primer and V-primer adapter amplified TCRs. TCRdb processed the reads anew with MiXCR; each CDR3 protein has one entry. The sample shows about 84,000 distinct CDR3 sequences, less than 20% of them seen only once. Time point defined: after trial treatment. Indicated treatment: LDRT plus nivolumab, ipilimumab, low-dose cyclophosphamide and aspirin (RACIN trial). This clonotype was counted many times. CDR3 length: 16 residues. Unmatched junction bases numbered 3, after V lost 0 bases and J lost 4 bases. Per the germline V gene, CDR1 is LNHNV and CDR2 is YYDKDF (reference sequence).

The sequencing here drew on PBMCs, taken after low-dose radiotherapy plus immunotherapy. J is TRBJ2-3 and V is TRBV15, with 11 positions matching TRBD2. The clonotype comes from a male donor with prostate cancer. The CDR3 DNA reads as TGTGCCACCAGCAGAGATCCTAGCGGGAGGTCAGATACGCAGTATTTT. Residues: CATSRDPSGRSDTQYF.